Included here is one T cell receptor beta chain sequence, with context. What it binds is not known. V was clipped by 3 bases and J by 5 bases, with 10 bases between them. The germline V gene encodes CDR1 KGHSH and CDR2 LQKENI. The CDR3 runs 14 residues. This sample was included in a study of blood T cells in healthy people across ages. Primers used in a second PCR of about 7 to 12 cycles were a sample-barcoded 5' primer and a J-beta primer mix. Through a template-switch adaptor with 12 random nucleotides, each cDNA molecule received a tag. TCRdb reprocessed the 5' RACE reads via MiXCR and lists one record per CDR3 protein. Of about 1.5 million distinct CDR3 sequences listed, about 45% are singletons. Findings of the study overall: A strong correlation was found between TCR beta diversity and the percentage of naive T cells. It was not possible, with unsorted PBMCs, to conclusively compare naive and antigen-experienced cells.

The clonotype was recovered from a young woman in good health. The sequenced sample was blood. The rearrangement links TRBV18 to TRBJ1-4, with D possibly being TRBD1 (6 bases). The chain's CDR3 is CASSPFGQNEKLFF. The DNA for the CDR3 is TGTGCCAGCTCACCTTTCGGACAGAATGAAAAACTGTTTTTT.